A single sample gave rise to the 2 T cell receptor beta chains below, sequenced in a study of CD8 T cells in ankylosing spondylitis. Study-wide findings and caveats: There was a TCR beta motif, made of eight highly homologous variants, that appeared characteristic of ankylosing spondylitis blood.

MiXCR, run by TCRdb on the 5' RACE reads, gives a single entry per CDR3 protein. Among roughly 440,000 distinct CDR3 sequences listed, 15% to 20% were seen once. Antigens for these TCRs are unknown. Sequencing used blood, either unsorted or a sorted T cell fraction (not recorded which). Receptors originate from a male donor with ankylosing spondylitis.

The chain recombines TRBV6-5 with TRBJ2-5, with TRBD2 identical over 10 bases. There are 16 residues in the CDR3. CDR1 is MNHEY, CDR2 SVGAGI, per germline. V shed 0 bases, J shed 4 bases, and the junction held 5 bases outside the gene matches. The CDR3: CASSYSVAGGRETQYF. The CDR3, as DNA: TGTGCCAGCAGTTACTCGGTAGCGGGAGGAAGAGAGACCCAGTACTTC.

The CDR3 reads CSANDLAGAGYEQYF. The CDR3 DNA reads as TGCAGTGCTAATGACTTAGCGGGAGCGGGCTACGAGCAGTACTTC. This chain joins TRBV20-1 and TRBJ2-7; 9 bases align to TRBD2. V was pared by 4 bases and J by 3 bases, with 10 bases of the junction left unmatched. Germline lookup yields CDR1 DFQATT and CDR2 SNEGSKA (reference sequence). The CDR3 runs 15 residues.